This T cell receptor (beta chain) was recovered during a study of blood T cell repertoires in COVID-19. J was trimmed by 4 bases and V by 6 bases; bases with no gene match: 8. This CDR3 is 15 amino acids long. Looked up from germline, CDR1 is MNHEY and CDR2 is SMNVEV (reference sequence). Sequencing was performed with immunoSEQ multiplex PCR; in TCRdb, only in-frame clones are kept and a portion is missing. The data contain 150,000 or so clones, roughly 84% of them singletons. This clone has just a few counts. Sample: PBMCs or T cells enriched from blood (not recorded which). The V call is TRBV27, the J call TRBJ1-3; TRBD1 aligns across 8 bases. This TCR came from a woman between 50 and 59 years old who had been exposed to COVID-19. CDR3 DNA: TGTGCCAGCAGCAACCAGGGGGCTCGAGGAAACACCATATATTTT. The encoded protein is CASSNQGARGNTIYF.